This T cell receptor beta chain was sequenced in a study of low-dose radiotherapy and immunotherapy resistance in tumors. Across the whole study: Doses delivered to Cohort 2 were 1 Gy per fraction every two weeks, amounting to 13 Gy over 26 weeks. Intravenous ipilimumab 1 mg/kg every six weeks was given with nivolumab 240 mg every two weeks. Patients received cyclophosphamide 200 mg/m2 intravenously every two weeks, the day before radiation-immunotherapy.

CDR3 length: 12 residues. Deletions cut 4 bases from V and 7 bases from J, with 11 bases between. Germline CDR1 and CDR2: MNHNS and SASEGT. Priming of first-strand cDNA relied on TRAV- and TRBV-specific primers (covering alpha and beta chains). Using a constant-region primer together with a V-primer adapter, TCRs were subjected to around 20 PCR cycles of amplification. Each CDR3 protein gets one entry after TCRdb re-called the reads with MiXCR. The profile covers under 90,000 distinct CDR3 sequences, with under 20% appearing a single time and approximately 1.5% taken by the ten largest. Regarding this clonotype: The likely explanation is a read error, given a far larger clone one base away.

Stated time point: after trial treatment. The treatment here: LDRT plus nivolumab, ipilimumab, low-dose cyclophosphamide and aspirin (RACIN trial). Low-dose radiotherapy and low-dose cyclophosphamide, together with aspirin, ipilimumab and nivolumab, were given to donors. This rearrangement joins TRBV6-1 to TRBJ2-7; the D gene is possibly TRBD2 (5 bases). The sample in question was PBMCs, obtained after low-dose radiotherapy plus immunotherapy. The clonotype originates from a male donor with prostate cancer. In nucleotides, the CDR3 is TGTGCCAGCAGTGCGGACTCCGCGGAGCAGTACTTC. This translates into CASSADSAEQYF.